The 10 T cell receptor beta chains in this list originate from one sample, sequenced in a study of T cell responses to AZD1222 COVID-19 vaccine. The table came from immunoSEQ multiplex PCR; TCRdb's copy has only in-frame clones and leaves some out. This sample has approximately 84,000 clones; 75% to 90% occur once, and the top ten carry roughly 2.5%. The sample was peripheral blood, taken on day 0 of AZD1222 vaccination. The source of these receptors is an adult in good health.

The CDR3 loop is CAWSVVAGNYEQYF. For the CDR3, the DNA is TGTGCCTGGAGTGTAGTAGCGGGGAACTACGAGCAGTACTTC. The chain combines TRBV30 with TRBJ2-7; TRBD2 matches 8 bases. There are 14 residues in the CDR3. V lost 0 bases to trimming and J lost 3 bases; unmatched junction nucleotides: 4. Germline CDR1 and CDR2: GTSNPN and SVGIG (reference sequence).

The rearrangement uses TRBV24-1 and TRBJ1-5; no clear D. Trimming left V 5 bases short and J 3 bases short, with 10 bases between. CDR1 KGHDR and CDR2 SFDVKD come from the germline V gene. The CDR3 consists of 14 residues. The CDR3: CATSARGVNQPQHF. The CDR3 nucleotides are TGTGCCACCAGTGCCCGTGGGGTCAATCAGCCCCAGCATTTT.

This clone appeared a single time. The chain carries TRBV27 and TRBJ2-1; 8 nucleotides line up with TRBD1. CDR3 size: 16 residues. Per the germline V gene, CDR1 is MNHEY and CDR2 is SMNVEV (reference sequence). Unmatched junction bases numbered 10, after V lost 5 bases and J lost 4 bases. The CDR3 protein is CASSNSGQGRYNEQFF. DNA for the CDR3: TGTGCCAGCAGTAACTCCGGACAGGGTCGTTACAATGAGCAGTTCTTC.

The gene calls are TRBV11-2 and TRBJ2-7; D might be TRBD2 (6 bases). The germline V gene encodes CDR1 SGHAT and CDR2 FQNNGV. Trimming pared 1 base from V and 2 bases from J, leaving 6 bases between. The CDR3 runs to 13 residues. CDR3 sequence reads: CASSLAGAYEQYF. In DNA, the CDR3 is TGTGCCAGCAGCTTAGCGGGAGCCTACGAGCAGTACTTC.

The rearrangement links TRBV7-8 to TRBJ1-2; 10 positions match TRBD1. CDR3 length equals 15 residues. The germline V gene has CDR1 SGHVS and CDR2 FQNEAQ. Trimming at V came to 5 bases and at J to 6 bases, leaving 9 bases not matched to a gene. This CDR3 reads CASSPLDRGRHGYTF. The CDR3 coding sequence is TGTGCCAGCAGCCCCCTCGACAGGGGGCGTCATGGCTACACCTTC.

This chain joins TRBV19 and TRBJ1-5; D gene unclear. The germline gives CDR1 LNHDA, CDR2 SQIVND (reference sequence). There are 15 residues in the CDR3. Trimming took 3 bases from V and 6 from J, leaving 15 bases between them. CDR3 protein: CASSINNERRQPQHF. DNA for the CDR3: TGTGCCAGTAGTATCAATAACGAGAGGCGTCAGCCCCAGCATTTT.

The V gene is TRBV18, the J gene TRBJ1-5, with 8 bases identical to TRBD1. This CDR3 region has 15 residues. Germline V gene lookup returns CDR1 KGHSH and CDR2 LQKENI. V dropped 3 bases and J dropped 2; count of bases not matched to a gene: 3. The CDR3, as DNA: TGTGCCAGCTCACCGACAGGGGCAGGCAATCAGCCCCAGCATTTT. It encodes CASSPTGAGNQPQHF.

The chain joins TRBV6-1 to TRBJ2-2; TRBD2 matches 13 bases. The CDR3 is made up of 19 amino acids. Germline loops: CDR1 MNHNS, CDR2 SASEGT. V trimming: 3 bases; J trimming: 2 bases; junction bases outside the gene matches: 9. The CDR3 region is CASSDGTSGIPRNTGELFF. CDR3 nucleotide sequence: TGTGCCAGCAGTGACGGGACTAGCGGGATACCTAGAAACACCGGGGAGCTGTTTTTT.

The chain has TRBV5-4 and TRBJ1-4; perhaps TRBD1 as D (6 bases). V was cut by 2 bases and J by 8 bases, with 13 bases left in between. CDR1 is SGHNT, CDR2 YYREEE, per germline (reference sequence). CDR3 length equals 14 residues. CDR3: CASSLQGQEEKLFF. CDR3 in DNA: TGTGCCAGCAGCTTACAGGGTCAGGAGGAAAAACTGTTTTTT.

The V and J genes are TRBV12-3 or TRBV12-4 and TRBJ2-5; D is ambiguous. This CDR3 comprises 13 residues. Trimming took 7 bases from V and 5 from J, leaving 14 bases between them. CDR3 loop: CASTTAQKETQYF. As DNA, the CDR3 is TGTGCCAGCACCACTGCGCAGAAGGAGACCCAGTACTTC.